The 28 T cell receptor beta chains listed next were all sequenced from one sample in a study of blood T cell repertoires in COVID-19. The assay was immunoSEQ multiplex PCR, and TCRdb's table has in-frame clones only and misses some. The sample contains approximately 390,000 clones, just under 90% of which appear only once. The sample comprised PBMCs or T cells enriched from blood (not recorded which). Receptor source: a woman aged 45-65 years who had recovered from COVID-19.

The chain joins TRBV6-1 to TRBJ1-1; tentatively, D is TRBD1 (5 bases). CDR1 is MNHNS and CDR2 is SASEGT in the germline V gene. The length of the CDR3 is 13 residues. Trimming took off 1 base at V and 5 bases at J, with 8 bases between the two ends. The CDR3 DNA is TGTGCCAGCAGTGAAGGGGGGGGGACTGAAGCTTTCTTT. Amino acids: CASSEGGGTEAFF.

Worth noting for this clone: The sample contains more than one DNA sequence encoding this CDR3. The chain carries TRBV2 and TRBJ1-2, with D unresolved. Germline V gene lookup returns CDR1 SNHLY and CDR2 FYNNEI. The CDR3 sequence is 13 residues long. V shed 1 base and J shed 2 bases, with 5 bases lying between them. In nucleotides, the CDR3 is TGTGCCAGCAGTGAAGACAGAAACTATGGCTACACCTTC. This sequence encodes CASSEDRNYGYTF.

This chain uses TRBV9 with TRBJ2-3; D ambiguous. The V gene's germline CDR1 is SGDLS and CDR2 YYNGEE. The V end was cut by 4 bases, the J end by 3 bases, with 18 bases between. The CDR3 has 16 residues. The DNA of the CDR3 is TGTGCCAGCAGCCTCATGCCTGGGCTTGAAACAGATACGCAGTATTTT. Protein: CASSLMPGLETDTQYF.

This chain uses TRBV27 with TRBJ2-2; tentatively, D is TRBD1 (6 bases). The CDR3 totals 15 residues. Trimming cost V 4 bases and J 3 bases, with 12 bases left between them. Germline V gene lookup returns CDR1 MNHEY and CDR2 SMNVEV (reference sequence). This chain's CDR3 is CASSYRTADTGELFF. CDR3 DNA: TGTGCCAGCAGTTACCGGACAGCGGACACCGGGGAGCTGTTTTTT.

This clone showed up just a few times. This rearrangement joins TRBV29-1 to TRBJ1-3; D is ambiguous. Germline CDR1 and CDR2: SQVTM and ANQGSEA. This CDR3 contains 14 residues. V lost 1 base and J 0 bases, leaving 7 bases between the germline ends. The CDR3 protein is CSVEGHLSGNTIYF. CDR3 sequence (DNA): TGCAGCGTTGAAGGGCACCTCTCTGGAAACACCATATATTTT.

This clone was recorded a few times. This chain links TRBV19 with TRBJ1-5; D uncertain. CDR3 size: 11 residues. The ends were cut back, 7 bases at V and 11 bases at J, with 12 bases in the middle. Germline V gene lookup returns CDR1 LNHDA and CDR2 SQIVND (reference sequence). CDR3 sequence reads: CASTVLVAQHF. The DNA for the CDR3 is TGTGCCAGTACAGTCCTTGTGGCCCAGCATTTT. Supplemented by reference TRBV19 and TRBJ1-5, the full variable domain reads DGGITQSPKYLFRKEGQNVTLSCEQNLNHDAMYWYRQDPGQGLRLIYYSQIVNDFQKGDIAEGYSVSREKKESFPLTVTSAQKNPTAFYLCASTVLVAQHFGDGTRLSIL.

A single count supports this clone. The chain combines TRBV6-1 with TRBJ1-1; 7 nucleotides line up with TRBD1. Per germline, CDR1 MNHNS and CDR2 SASEGT. V gave up 4 bases and J gave up 1 base; unmatched junction bases: 3. The CDR3 loop spans 14 amino acids. CDR3 sequence reads: CASSGRQGNTEAFF. The DNA for the CDR3 is TGTGCCAGCAGTGGCCGACAGGGGAACACTGAAGCTTTCTTT.

The rearrangement links TRBV5-8 to TRBJ1-2, with 7 nucleotides matching TRBD1. Germline V gives CDR1 SGHTS, CDR2 YDEGEE. Trimming at V came to 4 bases and at J to 6 bases, leaving 6 bases not matched to a gene. The CDR3 consists of 13 residues. This CDR3 reads CASSRQGTDGYTF. Written as DNA, the CDR3 is TGTGCCAGCAGCCGACAGGGTACGGATGGCTACACCTTC.

The genes are TRBV19 and TRBJ1-1; maybe TRBD1 (5 bases). The germline gives CDR1 LNHDA, CDR2 SQIVND (reference sequence). Trimming removed 6 bases from V and 0 bases from J, with 11 bases in between. The CDR3 sequence is 14 residues long. CDR3 in amino acids: CASRVTGVNTEAFF. DNA of the CDR3: TGTGCCAGTAGAGTCACGGGGGTGAACACTGAAGCTTTCTTT.

The chain has TRBV27 and TRBJ1-2, with 8 bases fitting TRBD1. After removal of 4 bases from V and 4 bases from J, the junction contained 5 bases not matched to a gene. The germline CDR1 and CDR2 sequences are MNHEY and SMNVEV (reference sequence). There are 14 residues in the CDR3. This CDR3 is CASSYPTGVYGYTF. CDR3 nucleotides: TGTGCCAGCAGTTACCCGACAGGGGTCTATGGCTACACCTTC.

The chain recombines TRBV7-9 with TRBJ2-3, with unresolved D. The CDR3 extends over 12 amino acids. Germline CDR1 is SEHNR and CDR2 is FQNEAQ (reference sequence). Trimming took 3 bases from V and 6 from J, leaving 7 bases between them. CDR3 sequence: CASSFVSDTQYF. CDR3 nucleotides: TGTGCCAGCAGCTTTGTGAGTGATACGCAGTATTTT. The full variable domain, its missing parts supplied by reference TRBV7-9 and TRBJ2-3, is DTGVSQNPRHKITKRGQNVTFRCDPISEHNRLYWYRQTLGQGPEFLTYFQNEAQLEKSRLLSDRFSAERPKGSFSTLEIQRTEQGDSAMYLCASSFVSDTQYFGPGTRLTVL.

The chain has TRBV7-3 and TRBJ2-3; perhaps TRBD2 as D (6 bases). The CDR3 consists of 14 residues. The germline V and J ends were trimmed by 4 bases and 1 base, with 9 bases remaining between them. The germline V gene encodes CDR1 SGHTA and CDR2 FQGTGA. CDR3 sequence reads: CASSSGGGTDTQYF. CDR3 in DNA: TGTGCCAGCAGCTCAGGCGGGGGCACAGATACGCAGTATTTT.

The rearrangement uses TRBV5-1 and TRBJ1-3; a weak D match, TRBD1 (6 bases). CDR3 length equals 18 residues. The ends were cut back, 2 bases at V and 0 bases at J, with 18 bases in the middle. Germline V gene sequence: CDR1 SGHRS, CDR2 YFSETQ. CDR3 loop: CASSFSSGTRHSGNTIYF. Here the CDR3 DNA reads TGCGCCAGCAGCTTTTCATCCGGGACACGGCACTCTGGAAACACCATATATTTT. Together with reference TRBV5-1 and TRBJ1-3, the CDR3 gives the full variable domain: KAGVTQTPRYLIKTRGQQVTLSCSPISGHRSVSWYQQTPGQGLQFLFEYFSETQRNKGNFPGRFSGRQFSNSRSEMNVSTLELGDSALYLCASSFSSGTRHSGNTIYFGEGSWLTVV.

The chain links TRBV28 to TRBJ2-1; 9 bases are shared with TRBD1. The germline V gene encodes CDR1 MDHEN and CDR2 SYDVKM. V was pared by 4 bases and J by 7 bases, with 8 bases of the junction left unmatched. This CDR3 spans 15 amino acids. The CDR3 here is CASSSSGTGSNEQFF. Written as DNA, the CDR3 is TGTGCCAGCAGTTCATCCGGGACAGGGAGTAATGAGCAGTTCTTC. Looking up the rest from reference TRBV28 and TRBJ2-1 gives the full variable domain: DVKVTQSSRYLVKRTGEKVFLECVQDMDHENMFWYRQDPGLGLRLIYFSYDVKMKEKGDIPEGYSVSREKKERFSLILESASTNQTSMYLCASSSSGTGSNEQFFGPGTRLTVL.

This clone was seen just once. DNA of the CDR3: TGTGCCAGCAGCTTAACTCGGGGGACGGGCACTGAAGCTTTCTTT. This gives the protein CASSLTRGTGTEAFF. The chain carries TRBV7-2 and TRBJ1-1; D might be TRBD1 (5 bases). The CDR3 runs to 15 residues. Germline V gene lookup returns CDR1 SGHTA and CDR2 FQGNSA. V dropped 2 bases and J dropped 4 bases, with 14 bases sitting between them.

The chain has TRBV4-3 and TRBJ2-7; tentatively, D is TRBD2 (5 bases). V lost 1 base and J 4 bases, leaving 14 bases between the germline ends. Germline V CDR1 and CDR2: LGHNA, YSLEER. The CDR3 loop spans 15 amino acids. The CDR3: CASSQVGAGTYEQYF. In DNA form, the CDR3 reads TGCGCCAGCAGCCAAGTCGGTGCGGGTACATACGAGCAGTACTTC.

This chain links TRBV25-1 with TRBJ1-2, with D tentatively TRBD1 (5 bases). CDR1 MGHDK and CDR2 SYGVNS come from the germline V gene. The CDR3 runs to 13 residues. The V and J ends lost 4 bases and 8 bases respectively, with 14 bases between them. DNA for the CDR3: TGTGCCAGCAGTGTTGGGGCTCTGGGAGGCTACACCTTC. It is translated as CASSVGALGGYTF.

A remark on this clone: This same CDR3 is encoded by further DNA sequences in the sample. The chain couples TRBV5-1 to TRBJ1-1, with a tentative D call TRBD1 (5 bases). CDR1 SGHRS and CDR2 YFSETQ come from the germline V gene. This CDR3 contains 14 residues. The V gene lost 0 bases and the J gene lost 5 bases, with 11 bases spanning the gap. CDR3 in amino acids: CASSLGRGGTEAFF. In nucleotides, the CDR3 is TGCGCCAGCAGCTTGGGTAGGGGAGGGACTGAAGCTTTCTTT.

This chain links TRBV14 with TRBJ1-2; 8 bases map to TRBD1. CDR3 length equals 16 residues. V lost 4 bases, J lost 8 bases, and 15 bases stayed unmatched. From germline, CDR1 is SGHDN and CDR2 FVKESK. In nucleotides, the CDR3 is TGTGCCAGCAGCCCCCTTACCGGGACAGGTGCGAAAGGCTACACCTTC. Residues: CASSPLTGTGAKGYTF.

CDR3 bases: TGTGCCAGCAGCTCCACAGCGGGGGGGTACAATGAGCAGTTCTTC. It translates to CASSSTAGGYNEQFF. V is TRBV7-6 and J is TRBJ2-1, with TRBD2 matching over 10 bases. Trimming at V came to 4 bases and at J to 4 bases, leaving 4 bases not matched to a gene. Looked up from germline, CDR1 is SGHVS and CDR2 is FNYEAQ. This CDR3 contains 15 residues.

The chain couples TRBV5-1 to TRBJ1-2; 9 positions match TRBD1. Germline V CDR1 and CDR2: SGHRS, YFSETQ. The CDR3 is made up of 14 amino acids. After removal of 6 bases from V and 2 bases from J, the junction contained 5 bases not matched to a gene. The CDR3 spells CASIPGQGNYGYTF. Here the CDR3 DNA reads TGCGCCAGCATCCCGGGACAGGGCAACTATGGCTACACCTTC.

This sequence joins TRBV4-1 and TRBJ2-7; perhaps TRBD1 as D (5 bases). The germline V gene has CDR1 MGHRA and CDR2 YSYEKL. Deletions cut 1 base from V and 2 bases from J, with 12 bases between. The CDR3 is made up of 15 amino acids. The CDR3 spells CASSQGTPKTYEQYF. CDR3 bases: TGCGCCAGCAGCCAAGGGACACCGAAAACCTACGAGCAGTACTTC.

This clone was observed a handful of times. The chain uses TRBV5-5 and TRBJ2-7; 9 nucleotides align to TRBD2. Germline trimming cut 1 base from V and 2 bases from J; bases unmatched to any gene: 7. CDR1 SGHKS and CDR2 YYEKEE come from the germline V gene (reference sequence). There are 16 residues in the CDR3. The CDR3 spells CASSLQLAGATYEQYF. CDR3 coding DNA: TGTGCCAGCAGCTTGCAACTAGCGGGTGCAACCTACGAGCAGTACTTC.

This chain joins TRBV19 and TRBJ1-2; no definite D call. From germline, CDR1 is LNHDA and CDR2 SQIVND (reference sequence). Trimming shortened V by 5 bases and J by 4 bases, and 14 bases separated the two germline ends. The CDR3 length is 14 residues. This CDR3 is CASSPLTRVYGYTF. The CDR3 DNA reads as TGTGCCAGTAGTCCCCTAACGCGGGTCTATGGCTACACCTTC.

The chain carries TRBV5-5 and TRBJ2-7, with 8 bases lining up with TRBD1. The CDR3 sequence is 14 residues long. Germline values: CDR1 SGHKS, CDR2 YYEKEE (reference sequence). The V gene end was trimmed by 2 bases and the J gene end by 0 bases; junction bases not matched to a gene: 1. CDR3: CASSFGQGSYEQYF. The CDR3 nucleotides read TGTGCCAGCAGCTTTGGACAGGGCTCCTACGAGCAGTACTTC.

The genes are TRBV27 and TRBJ2-6, with 8 bases that match TRBD2. This CDR3 spans 17 amino acids. The V and J ends lost 2 bases and 0 bases, in that order; junction bases with no gene match: 3. Per germline, CDR1 MNHEY and CDR2 SMNVEV (reference sequence). In DNA, the CDR3 is TGTGCCAGCAGTTTAAGAGCGGGGGCCTCTGGGGCCAACGTCCTGACTTTC. Amino acid sequence: CASSLRAGASGANVLTF.

The chain has TRBV7-2 and TRBJ1-1; 10 nucleotides line up with TRBD1. Germline values: CDR1 SGHTA, CDR2 FQGNSA. J gave up 3 bases and V 5 bases, and 6 bases lay outside the gene matches. The CDR3 consists of 15 residues. CDR3 bases: TGTGCCAGCAGCGGAGAGGACAGGGGGTACACTGAAGCTTTCTTT. It yields the protein CASSGEDRGYTEAFF.

The chain has TRBV20-1 and TRBJ2-7; 8 bases agree with TRBD2. V shed 3 bases and J 0 bases; nucleotides not matched to a gene: 13. The CDR3 is made up of 17 amino acids. Germline V gene sequence: CDR1 DFQATT, CDR2 SNEGSKA (reference sequence). This CDR3 reads CSASKTAGGLPSYEQYF. The CDR3 bases are TGCAGTGCTAGTAAAACTGCGGGGGGACTACCCTCCTACGAGCAGTACTTC.